A selection of T cell receptor beta chains follows, all from one sample in a study of siplizumab effects on memory and regulatory T cells. Only in-frame clones appear in the TCRdb table, and some are missing; sequencing was by immunoSEQ multiplex PCR. The profile shows 85,000 to 120,000 clones, approximately 90% of them singletons. The sample comprised CD4+ T cells sorted from blood. The origin of the receptors is a human donor in good health. CDR3s include the opening cysteine and the closing phenylalanine or tryptophan. D genes are given only for firm matches. Clone size appears in some rows only: once, few, many, or a class for an expanded clone.

j_call: TRBJ2-7
d_call: TRBD2
clone_size: NA
v_call: TRBV7-9
cdr3_nt: TGTGCCAGCAGCCCAAGGACTAGCGGGAGTCGCTACGAGCAGTACTTC
cdr3_aa: CASSPRTSGSRYEQYF

j_call: TRBJ2-1
d_call: TRBD2
clone_size: once
v_call: TRBV29-1
cdr3_nt: TGCAGCGTTGAGCCCTTTACCGGGAGGGCCACCTACAATGAGCAGTTCTTC
cdr3_aa: CSVEPFTGRATYNEQFF

j_call: TRBJ2-6
d_call: NA
clone_size: NA
v_call: TRBV28
cdr3_nt: TGTGCCAGCAGTTTCCACGGGTTAGGGACAACTCTACGCTCTGGGGCCAACGTCCTGACTTTC
cdr3_aa: CASSFHGLGTTLRSGANVLTF

j_call: TRBJ2-1
d_call: NA
clone_size: once
v_call: TRBV11-3
cdr3_nt: TGTGCCAGCAGTTCGCAGAGGGGGAGGGACAATGAGCAGTTCTTC
cdr3_aa: CASSSQRGRDNEQFF

j_call: TRBJ2-1
d_call: TRBD1
clone_size: NA
v_call: TRBV6-5
cdr3_nt: TGTGCCAGCAGGGGGACAGGGGGGTCCTACAATGAGCAGTTCTTC
cdr3_aa: CASRGTGGSYNEQFF

j_call: TRBJ1-3
d_call: NA
clone_size: NA
v_call: TRBV6-5
cdr3_nt: TGTGCCAGCAGCGACGTAAGCTCTGGAAACACCATATATTTT
cdr3_aa: CASSDVSSGNTIYF

j_call: TRBJ1-2
d_call: NA
clone_size: NA
v_call: TRBV9
cdr3_nt: TGTGCCAGCAGCATACGACACCTCTATGGCTACACCTTC
cdr3_aa: CASSIRHLYGYTF

j_call: TRBJ1-2
d_call: NA
clone_size: NA
v_call: TRBV28
cdr3_nt: TGTGCCAGCGAGCAGGGGTCCAGCTATGGCTACACCTTC
cdr3_aa: CASEQGSSYGYTF

j_call: TRBJ2-3
d_call: NA
clone_size: NA
v_call: TRBV6-5
cdr3_nt: TGTGCCAGCAGTTACTCGAGTCACCGCACAGATACGCAGTATTTT
cdr3_aa: CASSYSSHRTDTQYF

j_call: TRBJ2-1
d_call: TRBD2
clone_size: NA
v_call: TRBV5-4
cdr3_nt: TGTGCCGGCAGCCCCGTCGGACTAGCCTACAATGAGCAGTTCTTC
cdr3_aa: CAGSPVGLAYNEQFF

j_call: TRBJ2-1
d_call: TRBD2
clone_size: NA
v_call: TRBV2
cdr3_nt: TGTGCCAGCAGTGAAGGGAGGGGGAGGGGTAGCGGGAGGCTTTACAATGAGCAGTTCTTC
cdr3_aa: CASSEGRGRGSGRLYNEQFF

j_call: TRBJ2-3
d_call: TRBD1
clone_size: NA
v_call: TRBV14
cdr3_nt: TGTGCCAGCAGCCCCGACAGGGGTTGGGATACGCAGTATTTT
cdr3_aa: CASSPDRGWDTQYF

j_call: TRBJ2-1
d_call: TRBD2
clone_size: NA
v_call: TRBV9
cdr3_nt: TGTGCCAGCAGCGTAAGGGCTAGCGGGAGGGATGAGCAGTTCTTC
cdr3_aa: CASSVRASGRDEQFF

j_call: TRBJ2-7
d_call: TRBD2
clone_size: once
v_call: TRBV2
cdr3_nt: TGTGCCAGCAGTGCCGGGACTAGCGGGAGAAACGAGCAGTACTTC
cdr3_aa: CASSAGTSGRNEQYF

j_call: TRBJ2-7
d_call: TRBD1
clone_size: NA
v_call: TRBV6-5
cdr3_nt: TGTGCCAGCAGTGCCCAGGGGGCGACGCGCGAGCAGTACTTC
cdr3_aa: CASSAQGATREQYF

j_call: TRBJ1-5
d_call: NA
clone_size: NA
v_call: TRBV2
cdr3_nt: TGTGCCAGCAGTGAATCTTATAGCAATCAGCCCCAGCATTTT
cdr3_aa: CASSESYSNQPQHF

j_call: TRBJ1-1
d_call: NA
clone_size: NA
v_call: TRBV30
cdr3_nt: TGTGCCTGGAGGAGGCTCACTGAAGCTTTCTTT
cdr3_aa: CAWRRLTEAFF

j_call: TRBJ2-7
d_call: NA
clone_size: NA
v_call: TRBV19
cdr3_nt: TGTGCCAGTAGTATGGAGGGATTCCCCTACGAGCAGTACTTC
cdr3_aa: CASSMEGFPYEQYF

j_call: TRBJ1-4
d_call: NA
clone_size: NA
v_call: TRBV30
cdr3_nt: TGTGCCTGGAGCGTCAGGGAGGGAGAAAAACTGTTTTTT
cdr3_aa: CAWSVREGEKLFF

j_call: TRBJ2-7
d_call: TRBD2
clone_size: NA
v_call: TRBV19
cdr3_nt: TGTGCCAGTAGTGAAGCGGGAGGGCCGTACGAGCAGTACTTC
cdr3_aa: CASSEAGGPYEQYF

j_call: TRBJ1-2
d_call: NA
clone_size: NA
v_call: TRBV19
cdr3_nt: TGTGCCAGTAGCAGAGTTATAAGTGGCTACACCTTC
cdr3_aa: CASSRVISGYTF

j_call: TRBJ2-3
d_call: NA
clone_size: NA
v_call: TRBV5-1
cdr3_nt: TGCGCCAGCAGCTTGGGTACGGGGATTGACACAGATACGCAGTATTTT
cdr3_aa: CASSLGTGIDTDTQYF

j_call: TRBJ2-2
d_call: TRBD2
clone_size: NA
v_call: TRBV7-6
cdr3_nt: TGTGCCAGCAGCTTAACCCCTAGCGGGAGGGCGCGGAGCGGGGAGCTGTTTTTT
cdr3_aa: CASSLTPSGRARSGELFF

j_call: TRBJ1-1
d_call: TRBD1
clone_size: NA
v_call: TRBV7-3
cdr3_nt: TGTGCCAGCAGCTACAGGGGGAGCACTGAAGCTTTCTTT
cdr3_aa: CASSYRGSTEAFF

j_call: TRBJ2-2
d_call: TRBD1
clone_size: once
v_call: TRBV5-8
cdr3_nt: TGTGCCAGCAGCCACAGGGGGCAGAGGTTCGGGGAGCTGTTTTTT
cdr3_aa: CASSHRGQRFGELFF

j_call: TRBJ1-6
d_call: NA
clone_size: NA
v_call: TRBV7-9
cdr3_nt: TGTGCCAGCAGCGTCACAGGAAATTCACCCCTCCACTTT
cdr3_aa: CASSVTGNSPLHF

j_call: TRBJ2-2
d_call: NA
clone_size: NA
v_call: TRBV7-9
cdr3_nt: TGTGCCAGTCTGACGGGGCCCTGGACCGGGGAGCTGTTTTTT
cdr3_aa: CASLTGPWTGELFF

j_call: TRBJ2-1
d_call: TRBD2
clone_size: NA
v_call: TRBV11-2
cdr3_nt: TGTGCCAGCAGCCGCAGAGTGGGACTAGCGGGACATGAGCAGTTCTTC
cdr3_aa: CASSRRVGLAGHEQFF

j_call: TRBJ2-6
d_call: NA
clone_size: NA
v_call: TRBV5-1
cdr3_nt: TGCGCCAGCAGCTTGGAACCCTCTGGGGCCAACGTCCTGACTTTC
cdr3_aa: CASSLEPSGANVLTF

j_call: TRBJ2-7
d_call: TRBD2
clone_size: NA
v_call: TRBV5-1
cdr3_nt: TGCGCCAGCAGCCCCAGGGCGGGAGTGGATGGAGAGCAGTACTTC
cdr3_aa: CASSPRAGVDGEQYF

j_call: TRBJ1-4
d_call: NA
clone_size: NA
v_call: TRBV28
cdr3_nt: TGTGCCAGCAGCGGGAGGGGTGTCCTTGAAAAACTGTTTTTT
cdr3_aa: CASSGRGVLEKLFF

j_call: TRBJ1-5
d_call: NA
clone_size: NA
v_call: TRBV18
cdr3_nt: TGTGCCAGCTCACCACCGCTTAAGGCAGGCTATCAGCCCCAGCATTTT
cdr3_aa: CASSPPLKAGYQPQHF

j_call: TRBJ2-5
d_call: NA
clone_size: NA
v_call: TRBV7-9
cdr3_nt: TGTGCCAGCAGCACAACAGGCCAGACCCAGTACTTC
cdr3_aa: CASSTTGQTQYF

j_call: TRBJ1-4
d_call: NA
clone_size: NA
v_call: TRBV7-2
cdr3_nt: TGTGCCAGCAGCTTACCATTTCCTAATGAAAAACTGTTTTTT
cdr3_aa: CASSLPFPNEKLFF

j_call: TRBJ1-2
d_call: NA
clone_size: NA
v_call: TRBV12-5
cdr3_nt: TGTGCTAGTGGAACCGCCTTGTCTGGCTACACCTTC
cdr3_aa: CASGTALSGYTF

j_call: TRBJ2-2
d_call: TRBD2
clone_size: NA
v_call: TRBV4-2
cdr3_nt: TGTGCCAGCAGCCAAGAACTAGCGGGACCCACCGGGGAGCTGTTTTTT
cdr3_aa: CASSQELAGPTGELFF

j_call: TRBJ1-1
d_call: NA
clone_size: NA
v_call: TRBV7-2
cdr3_nt: TGTGCCAGCAGCTTAGGGATGAACACTGAAGCTTTCTTT
cdr3_aa: CASSLGMNTEAFF

j_call: TRBJ1-4
d_call: NA
clone_size: few
v_call: TRBV19
cdr3_nt: TGTGCCAGTCCCCAGGTAACTAATGAAAAACTGTTTTTT
cdr3_aa: CASPQVTNEKLFF

j_call: TRBJ1-1
d_call: NA
clone_size: NA
v_call: TRBV20-1
cdr3_nt: TGCAGTGCCCCTCAACCTGAAGCTTTCTTT
cdr3_aa: CSAPQPEAFF

j_call: TRBJ1-2
d_call: NA
clone_size: NA
v_call: TRBV29-1
cdr3_nt: TGCAGCGTAGGTAGCTACACCTTC
cdr3_aa: CSVGSYTF

j_call: TRBJ1-5
d_call: NA
clone_size: many
v_call: TRBV28
cdr3_nt: TGTGCCCTGGGAGGGGGCAATCAGCCCCAGCATTTT
cdr3_aa: CALGGGNQPQHF

j_call: TRBJ2-7
d_call: TRBD1
clone_size: NA
v_call: TRBV19
cdr3_nt: TGTGCCAGTAGTCACAGGACAGGGGGTATGGAGCAGTACTTC
cdr3_aa: CASSHRTGGMEQYF

j_call: TRBJ2-2
d_call: NA
clone_size: NA
v_call: TRBV29-1
cdr3_nt: TGCAGCGTCCGGGCCACGAACACCGGGGAGCTGTTTTTT
cdr3_aa: CSVRATNTGELFF